These 15 T cell receptor beta chains came from one sample sequenced in a study of post-analysis software for immune sequencing data. Study results and caveats: Four to six TRBV segments were more frequent in patients than controls; TRBV5-6, TRBV5-1 and TRBV20-1 belonged to this group.

Prepared libraries of TCR beta cDNA carried unique molecular identifiers. From the PCR reads, TCRdb called clonotypes with MiXCR, one entry per CDR3 protein. The table includes 400,000 to 500,000 distinct CDR3 sequences, more than 30% detected once. The antigens these receptors bind are not known. Sequenced input: blood. These receptors came from a girl aged 2-9 years with multiple sclerosis.

The chain carries TRBV6-1 and TRBJ2-7, with TRBD2 matching 7 bases. Trimming took 6 bases from V and 0 from J; bases not matched to a gene: 8. This CDR3 spans 15 amino acids. CDR1 is MNHNS and CDR2 is SASEGT in the germline V gene. The CDR3 loop reads CASRPGTTLSYEQYF. The CDR3 region has the DNA TGTGCCAGCAGGCCCGGGACTACCCTCTCCTACGAGCAGTACTTC.

The V gene is TRBV27, the J gene TRBJ1-6, with 10 bases lining up with TRBD1. Germline V gives CDR1 MNHEY, CDR2 SMNVEV (reference sequence). The CDR3 covers 20 residues. V lost 0 bases and J lost 11; bases outside the gene matches: 19. The CDR3 nucleotides are TGTGCCAGCAGTTTATCGAGTGGGGACAGGGGCCCGCAGGATAACACACCCCTCCACTTT. Protein: CASSLSSGDRGPQDNTPLHF.

For the CDR3, the DNA is TGTGCCAGCAGCGCAGCGGGGGGGATCTACGAGCAGTACTTC. Translating gives CASSAAGGIYEQYF. The chain combines TRBV7-2 with TRBJ2-7; 10 bases align to TRBD2. The CDR3 is made up of 14 amino acids. With V trimmed by 5 bases and J by 3 bases, 4 bases remained unmatched. Germline V gives CDR1 SGHTA, CDR2 FQGNSA.

This clonotype was seen only a few times. The V gene is TRBV29-1, the J gene TRBJ2-5; D is ambiguous. The CDR3 sequence is 12 residues long. Trimming took off 5 bases at V and 5 bases at J, with 12 bases between the two ends. Germline assignment: CDR1 SQVTM and CDR2 ANQGSEA. For the CDR3, the DNA is TGCAGCGTTCTCGATGCGTGGGAGACCCAGTACTTC. Translated, it gives CSVLDAWETQYF.

This clonotype was recorded a few times. The chain links TRBV29-1 to TRBJ2-1, with 7 bases aligning to TRBD1. The CDR3 loop spans 13 amino acids. Losses at the gene ends were 7 bases for V and 7 bases for J; bases not matched to a gene: 10. Per the germline V gene, CDR1 is SQVTM and CDR2 is ANQGSEA. The chain's CDR3 is CSASQTTGNEQFF. The CDR3 DNA follows: TGCAGCGCATCCCAGACGACAGGGAATGAGCAGTTCTTC.

The chain uses TRBV20-1 and TRBJ1-2; D is unresolved. Trimming pared 5 bases from V and 2 bases from J, leaving 12 bases between. This CDR3 spans 13 amino acids. Germline CDR1 and CDR2: DFQATT and SNEGSKA (reference sequence). CDR3 residues: CSALTTQNYGYTF. CDR3 sequence (DNA): TGCAGTGCTCTCACTACACAGAACTATGGCTACACCTTC.

The sample holds a few counts of this clonotype. The rearrangement joins TRBV7-2 to TRBJ2-1, with 7 bases matching TRBD2. Trimming removed 3 bases from V and 5 bases from J; junction bases left unmatched: 7. CDR3 length: 15 residues. Germline V gene sequence: CDR1 SGHTA, CDR2 FQGNSA. The DNA of the CDR3 is TGTGCCAGCAGCTTTTTCCCGGGAGGTAACAATGAGCAGTTCTTC. Translating gives CASSFFPGGNNEQFF.

In its sample, this clonotype was seen a few times. CDR3 in DNA: TGTGCCAGCAGCTTCTCCCGAGATTTAGGAGAGACCCAGTACTTC. The encoded protein is CASSFSRDLGETQYF. The chain combines TRBV7-9 with TRBJ2-5; D call uncertain. CDR1 and CDR2 from the germline V gene are SEHNR and FQNEAQ (reference sequence). Between the trimmed V and J ends, which lost 3 bases and 4 bases, there was a span of 15 bases. The CDR3 has 15 residues.

This clonotype was counted between two and nine times. The rearrangement uses TRBV20-1 and TRBJ2-7; a possible D gene is TRBD2 (6 bases). This CDR3 spans 13 amino acids. Germline CDR1 reads DFQATT; CDR2 reads SNEGSKA (reference sequence). V lost 4 bases and J 0 bases, leaving 10 bases between the germline ends. The DNA for the CDR3 is TGCAGTGCTACTCACGGGAGCTCCTACGAGCAGTACTTC. Translation: CSATHGSSYEQYF.

J is TRBJ2-5 and V is TRBV7-3; perhaps TRBD2 as D (7 bases). Near its end, the DNA agrees better with TRBJ2-7, so the J call may be wrong. This CDR3 is 16 amino acids long. Germline V CDR1 and CDR2: SGHTA, FQGTGA. CDR3 in amino acids: CASSLKGGAGVHEQYF. The CDR3 region has the DNA TGTGCCAGCAGCTTAAAGGGGGGCGCGGGGGTCCACGAGCAGTACTTC.

The chain has TRBV29-1 and TRBJ2-7; maybe TRBD1 (5 bases). CDR3 length: 13 amino acids. The germline gives CDR1 SQVTM, CDR2 ANQGSEA. The germline V and J ends were trimmed by 2 bases and 1 base, with 9 bases remaining between them. The CDR3 nucleotides are TGCAGCGTTGAACAGGGTGGGTCCTACGAGCAGTACTTC. Translating it yields CSVEQGGSYEQYF.

This chain uses TRBV4-3 with TRBJ1-5; D uncertain. V was shortened by 3 bases and J by 0 bases, with 12 bases between the two germline ends. CDR3 length equals 16 residues. Germline CDR1 reads LGHNA; CDR2 reads YSLEER. The DNA of the CDR3 is TGCGCCAGCAGCCAGGGCAGACGTTATAGCAATCAGCCCCAGCATTTT. Protein sequence: CASSQGRRYSNQPQHF.

This rearrangement joins TRBV5-5 to TRBJ1-5, with D perhaps matching TRBD1 (5 bases). The CDR3 is 15 amino acids. V lost 0 bases and J 3 bases, leaving 10 bases between the germline ends. Germline V gives CDR1 SGHKS, CDR2 YYEKEE (reference sequence). The CDR3 DNA reads TGTGCCAGCAGCTTGGTCTCAGGGACCAATCAGCCCCAGCATTTT. This codes for CASSLVSGTNQPQHF.

The gene calls are TRBV4-1 and TRBJ2-4; no clear D. Germline CDR1 is MGHRA and CDR2 is YSYEKL. The CDR3 consists of 15 residues. Trimming left V 4 bases short and J 3 bases short, with 13 bases between. The CDR3 region is CASSPMPRLKNIQYF. As DNA, the CDR3 is TGCGCCAGCAGCCCCATGCCTAGACTCAAAAACATTCAGTACTTC.

Worth noting for this clonotype: One end of the junction fails to match germline, which may point to a read error. The chain links TRBV7-9 to TRBJ2-3; D possibly corresponds to TRBD1 (6 bases). In germline, CDR1 is SEHNR, CDR2 FQNEAQ (reference sequence). The CDR3 spans 17 residues. CDR3 in DNA: TGTGCCAGCAGCTTATTCGCACACAGGGAACCCACAGGTACGCAGTATTTT. Residues: CASSLFAHREPTGTQYF. The full variable domain, its missing parts supplied by reference TRBV7-9 and TRBJ2-3, is DTGVSQNPRHKITKRGQNVTFRCDPISEHNRLYWYRQTLGQGPEFLTYFQNEAQLEKSRLLSDRFSAERPKGSFSTLEIQRTEQGDSAMYLCASSLFAHREPTGTQYFGPGTRLTVL.